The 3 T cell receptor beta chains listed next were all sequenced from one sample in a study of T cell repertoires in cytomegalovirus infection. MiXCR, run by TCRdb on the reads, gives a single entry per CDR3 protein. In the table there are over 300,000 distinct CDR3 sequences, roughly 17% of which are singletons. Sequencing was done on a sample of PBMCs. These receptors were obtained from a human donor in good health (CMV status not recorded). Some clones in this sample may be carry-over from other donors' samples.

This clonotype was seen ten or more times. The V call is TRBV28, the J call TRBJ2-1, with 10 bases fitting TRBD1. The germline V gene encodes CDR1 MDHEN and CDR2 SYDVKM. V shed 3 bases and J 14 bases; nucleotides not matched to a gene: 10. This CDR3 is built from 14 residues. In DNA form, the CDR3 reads TGTGCCAGCAGTTTTCAGGACAGGGGGAGGTTAGAGTTCTTC. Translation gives CASSFQDRGRLEFF.

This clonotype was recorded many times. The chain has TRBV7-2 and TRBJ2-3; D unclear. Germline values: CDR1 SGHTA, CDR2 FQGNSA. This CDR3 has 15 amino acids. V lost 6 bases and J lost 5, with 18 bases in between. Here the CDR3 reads CASRSIEPYLDTQYF. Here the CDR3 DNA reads TGTGCCAGCAGATCAATCGAACCCTACCTAGATACGCAGTATTTT.

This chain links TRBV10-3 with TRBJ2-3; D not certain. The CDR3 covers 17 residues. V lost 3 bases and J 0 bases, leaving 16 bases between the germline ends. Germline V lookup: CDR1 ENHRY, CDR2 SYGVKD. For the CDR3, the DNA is TGTGCCATCAGTGAAACCCGACATCTCGCTAGCACAGATACGCAGTATTTT. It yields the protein CAISETRHLASTDTQYF.